The T cell receptor (beta chain) under discussion was sequenced for a study of control samples from healthy donors and cancer patients. Germline assignment: CDR1 LGHNA and CDR2 YNFKEQ. J gave up 2 bases and V 4 bases, and 4 bases lay outside the gene matches. The CDR3 is 14 residues long. This table comes from immunoSEQ multiplex PCR, and its TCRdb copy is limited to in-frame clones, with some not included. The data show about 130,000 clones, 85% to 95% seen once. The chain couples TRBV4-2 to TRBJ2-7, with 8 bases matching TRBD2. The sequence came from a man at least 80 years old with head and neck cancer. The sample consisted of PBMCs. For the CDR3, the DNA is TGTGCCAGCAGCCTGGCTAGCGGGCCCTACGAGCAGTACTTC. It codes for CASSLASGPYEQYF.